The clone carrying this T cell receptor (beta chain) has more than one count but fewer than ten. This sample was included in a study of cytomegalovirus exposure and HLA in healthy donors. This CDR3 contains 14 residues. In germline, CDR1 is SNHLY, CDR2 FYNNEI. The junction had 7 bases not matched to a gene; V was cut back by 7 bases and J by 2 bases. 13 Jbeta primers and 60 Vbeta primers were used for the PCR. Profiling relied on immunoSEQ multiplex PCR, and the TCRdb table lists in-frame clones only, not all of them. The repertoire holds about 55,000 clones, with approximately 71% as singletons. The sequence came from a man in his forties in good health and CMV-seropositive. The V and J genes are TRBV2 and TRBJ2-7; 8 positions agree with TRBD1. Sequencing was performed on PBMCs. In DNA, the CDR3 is TGTGCCAGCAATTCCGGGACAGGTGCCTACGAGCAGTACTTC. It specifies CASNSGTGAYEQYF. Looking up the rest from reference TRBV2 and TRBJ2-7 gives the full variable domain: EPEVTQTPSHQVTQMGQEVILRCVPISNHLYFYWYRQILGQKVEFLVSFYNNEISEKSEIFDDQFSVERPDGSNFTLKIRSTKLEDSAMYFCASNSGTGAYEQYFGPGTRLTVT.